This is a list of T cell receptor beta chains from one sample in a study of shared clonotypes between healthy human individuals. Assay: immunoSEQ multiplex PCR; the TCRdb copy retains only in-frame clones and omits some. The sample holds over 1.5 million clones, nearly 99% seen once. What was sequenced was naive CD4+ T cells sorted from blood. The receptor source for this set is a man aged 30 to 45 in good health. Both conserved end residues are part of each CDR3. D genes are given only for firm matches. A clone size is listed for some rows: how often the clone was seen (once, few, many), or a class if it is expanded.

J gene | D gene | V gene | clone size | CDR3 protein | CDR3 DNA
TRBJ1-2 | NA | TRBV18 | NA | CASSPYLDQLDYGYTF | TGTGCCAGCTCACCATATCTCGACCAGCTTGACTATGGCTACACCTTC
TRBJ2-6 | NA | TRBV27 | NA | CASSYGSSGANVLTF | TGTGCCAGCAGTTACGGGAGCTCTGGGGCCAACGTCCTGACTTTC
TRBJ2-1 | TRBD1 | TRBV27 | NA | CASSADRGSSGHNEQFF | TGTGCCAGCAGTGCGGACAGGGGGAGTTCAGGGCACAATGAGCAGTTCTTC
TRBJ2-7 | NA | TRBV15 | NA | CATSRSWGEQYF | TGTGCCACCAGCAGATCTTGGGGTGAGCAGTACTTC
TRBJ2-1 | TRBD2 | TRBV10-3 | NA | CAISWREVAEQFF | TGTGCCATCAGTTGGCGGGAGGTCGCTGAGCAGTTCTTC
TRBJ1-5 | TRBD1 | TRBV6-1 | NA | CASTRTGVGNQPQHF | TGTGCCAGCACCCGGACAGGGGTAGGCAATCAGCCCCAGCATTTT
TRBJ2-7 | NA | TRBV5-4 | NA | CASSHRGGGYEQYF | TGTGCCAGCAGCCACAGGGGAGGGGGATACGAGCAGTACTTC
TRBJ2-7 | TRBD2 | TRBV18 | NA | CASSSSRGLADTYEQYF | TGTGCCAGCTCATCGTCCCGGGGTCTAGCGGATACCTACGAGCAGTACTTC
TRBJ1-2 | NA | TRBV5-4 | NA | CASSSPFGGGYGYTF | TGTGCCAGCAGCTCCCCTTTTGGGGGTGGCTATGGCTACACCTTC
TRBJ2-7 | NA | TRBV18 | NA | CASSPDGPRVYEQYF | TGTGCCAGCTCACCAGACGGCCCAAGAGTCTACGAGCAGTACTTC
TRBJ2-2 | NA | TRBV7-9 | NA | CASSLAHLELRSGELFF | TGTGCCAGCAGCTTAGCCCATCTGGAACTTCGATCCGGGGAGCTGTTTTTT
TRBJ1-4 | NA | TRBV10-2 | once | CASSTPRTATNEKLFF | TGCGCCAGCAGTACCCCTCGGACGGCGACTAATGAAAAACTGTTTTTT
TRBJ2-7 | TRBD2 | TRBV7-8 | NA | CASSLGSSGHSYEQYF | TGTGCCAGCAGCTTAGGCTCTAGCGGACACTCCTACGAGCAGTACTTC
TRBJ1-1 | NA | TRBV18 | NA | CASSPYPGPEGTEAFF | TGTGCCAGCTCACCCTATCCAGGACCCGAAGGGACTGAAGCTTTCTTT
TRBJ1-5 | NA | TRBV7-8 | NA | CASSLASTRLDKSYQPQHF | TGTGCCAGCAGCTTAGCGTCAACCCGGTTGGACAAGTCTTATCAGCCCCAGCATTTT
TRBJ2-2 | TRBD2 | TRBV7-3 | NA | CASSRTSDTGELFF | TGTGCCAGCAGCCGGACTAGCGACACCGGGGAGCTGTTTTTT
TRBJ2-7 | NA | TRBV9 | NA | CASSVAGTGYEQYF | TGTGCCAGCAGCGTAGCTGGTACGGGCTACGAGCAGTACTTC
TRBJ2-3 | TRBD1 | TRBV19 | NA | CASREDRTGTRGDTQYF | TGTGCCAGTAGAGAGGATCGGACAGGGACTCGGGGAGATACGCAGTATTTT
TRBJ2-5 | TRBD2 | TRBV18 | NA | CASSPTSGAETQYF | TGTGCCAGCTCACCAACTAGCGGGGCGGAGACCCAGTACTTC
TRBJ1-4 | NA | TRBV11-2 | NA | CASSLIWGGNEKLFF | TGTGCCAGCAGCTTAATCTGGGGAGGTAATGAAAAACTGTTTTTT
TRBJ2-7 | NA | TRBV5-8 | NA | CATSIQGFSYEQYF | TGTGCCACCTCGATCCAAGGATTCTCCTACGAGCAGTACTTC
TRBJ2-7 | NA | TRBV15 | NA | CATSINRGYEQYF | TGTGCCACCAGCATCAACCGCGGCTACGAGCAGTACTTC
TRBJ1-5 | NA | TRBV27 | NA | CASSVVGSRVSVPPQHF | TGTGCCAGCAGCGTTGTCGGGTCGAGGGTCAGTGTTCCGCCCCAGCATTTT
TRBJ1-1 | NA | TRBV5-1 | NA | CASSLVGRGLNTEAFF | TGCGCCAGCAGCTTGGTGGGAAGGGGACTGAACACTGAAGCTTTCTTT
TRBJ2-1 | TRBD1 | TRBV10-3 | once | CAIKGQGAVNEQFF | TGTGCCATCAAGGGACAGGGGGCTGTCAATGAGCAGTTCTTC
TRBJ2-7 | NA | TRBV27 | NA | CASSITPLLEQYF | TGTGCCAGCAGTATTACCCCCCTCCTTGAGCAGTACTTC
TRBJ1-4 | NA | TRBV19 | NA | CASSRGRRQSEKLFF | TGTGCCAGTAGTAGAGGACGGCGGCAGAGTGAAAAACTGTTTTTT
TRBJ1-5 | NA | TRBV6-6 | NA | CASSFGGSNQPQHF | TGTGCCAGCAGTTTTGGGGGTTCTAATCAGCCCCAGCATTTT
TRBJ2-4 | TRBD1 | TRBV2 | NA | CASSVKGIDRVVKNIQYF | TGTGCCAGCAGTGTTAAGGGTATCGACAGGGTTGTCAAAAACATTCAGTACTTC
TRBJ1-5 | TRBD1 | TRBV29-1 | NA | CSVSGTVSNQPQHF | TGCAGCGTCTCCGGGACAGTTAGCAATCAGCCCCAGCATTTT
TRBJ2-1 | TRBD2 | TRBV9 | NA | CASSVPDRTGGLADLYNEQFF | TGTGCCAGCAGCGTACCGGATCGTACCGGGGGGTTGGCCGACTTATACAATGAGCAGTTCTTC
TRBJ2-7 | TRBD2 | TRBV5-1 | NA | CASSFGGGRSYEQYF | TGCGCCAGCAGCTTCGGCGGCGGGAGATCTTACGAGCAGTACTTC
TRBJ2-1 | NA | TRBV20-1 | NA | CSASSNEQFF | TGCAGTGCTAGTAGCAATGAGCAGTTCTTC
TRBJ2-2 | NA | TRBV2 | NA | CASAAVGTTGELFF | TGTGCCAGCGCCGCAGTAGGGACCACCGGGGAGCTGTTTTTT
TRBJ2-6 | NA | TRBV18 | NA | CASSPLRSNSGANVLTF | TGTGCCAGCTCACCTCTTCGGTCGAACTCTGGGGCCAACGTCCTGACTTTC
TRBJ2-7 | TRBD2 | TRBV18 | NA | CASSPGRGAGTSEYEQYF | TGTGCCAGCTCACCCGGACGGGGAGCGGGAACCTCGGAATACGAGCAGTACTTC
TRBJ1-4 | NA | TRBV30 | NA | CAWSGSVRRSTNEKLFF | TGTGCCTGGAGTGGGTCCGTACGGAGGTCAACTAATGAAAAACTGTTTTTT
TRBJ2-1 | NA | TRBV5-1 | NA | CASSYRDKPLNEQFF | TGCGCCAGCAGCTACCGGGACAAGCCCTTAAATGAGCAGTTCTTC
TRBJ2-4 | NA | TRBV15 | NA | CATSRVKGSGTLAKNIQYF | TGTGCCACCAGCAGAGTTAAAGGATCGGGGACCTTAGCCAAAAACATTCAGTACTTC
TRBJ2-7 | NA | TRBV7-9 | NA | CASSLRGGISSYEQYF | TGTGCCAGCAGCTTAAGGGGGGGTATAAGCTCCTACGAGCAGTACTTC
TRBJ2-5 | NA | TRBV18 | NA | CASSPTKETQYF | TGTGCCAGCTCACCAACTAAAGAGACCCAGTACTTC
TRBJ2-2 | NA | TRBV28 | NA | CASSFQRDNTGELFF | TGTGCCAGCAGTTTCCAGCGAGACAACACCGGGGAGCTGTTTTTT
TRBJ2-3 | TRBD2 | TRBV29-1 | NA | CSISGSADTQYF | TGCAGCATAAGCGGGAGTGCAGATACGCAGTATTTT
TRBJ2-5 | NA | TRBV5-4 | NA | CASTPSQYQETQYF | TGTGCCAGCACCCCATCTCAGTACCAAGAGACCCAGTACTTC
TRBJ2-1 | NA | TRBV5-1 | NA | CASSPEMAYNEQFF | TGCGCCAGCAGCCCGGAGATGGCCTACAATGAGCAGTTCTTC
TRBJ2-1 | TRBD2 | TRBV29-1 | NA | CSVLGGGRARGGFDEQFF | TGCAGCGTTCTCGGGGGCGGGAGGGCCCGAGGAGGGTTTGATGAGCAGTTCTTC
TRBJ2-1 | TRBD2 | TRBV4-1 | NA | CASSQDIARLAGRNEQFF | TGCGCCAGCAGCCAAGATATTGCACGGCTAGCGGGACGGAATGAGCAGTTCTTC
TRBJ2-5 | NA | TRBV28 | NA | CASSFERGVLGTQYF | TGTGCCAGCAGTTTTGAGAGGGGCGTCTTGGGGACCCAGTACTTC